Presented here are 13 T cell receptor beta chains from one specimen sequenced in a study of blood T cells in healthy people across ages (dated by TCRdb to between 2014 and 2016). Preparation of the library involved 5' RACE. Sequencing took place on an Illumina HiSeq 2500. A second PCR of roughly 7 to 11 cycles was performed with a sample-barcoded 5' primer and a J-beta primer mix. The public sequencing data were trimmed at Q25 with fastp and processed into clonotypes with MiXCR by TCRdb, which kept only in-frame beta chains. Merged by CDR3 protein, the rows form single entries marked with the most common genes and DNA. The sample has around 750,000 distinct CDR3 sequences on record, roughly 50% of them singletons. Around 41% of the sample lies in the top ten. The specimen was blood. The receptors shown here come from a man older than 75 in good health.

V and J are TRBV6-2 or TRBV6-3 and TRBJ2-5, with D possibly being TRBD2 (7 bases). Between the trimmed V and J ends, which lost 4 bases and 11 bases, there was a span of 17 bases. This CDR3 comprises 13 residues. Germline V CDR1 and CDR2: MNHEY, SVGEGT. The CDR3 spells CASSLRGRNEQYF. The DNA of the CDR3 is TGTGCCAGCAGTTTGCGGGGGCGCAATGAGCAGTACTTC.

J is TRBJ1-1 and V is TRBV5-1; perhaps TRBD1 as D (6 bases). CDR3 size: 17 residues. CDR1 SGHRS and CDR2 YFSETQ come from the germline V gene. Trimming left V 5 bases short and J 4 bases short, with 24 bases between. The chain's CDR3 is CASSWGRSPGAPTEAFF. For the CDR3, the DNA is TGCGCCAGCAGTTGGGGGCGGTCTCCGGGGGCGCCCACTGAAGCTTTCTTT.

In this sample, this clonotype turned up a few times. V is TRBV27 and J is TRBJ2-7; D might be TRBD2 (5 bases). Trimming pared 1 base from V and 5 bases from J, leaving 9 bases between. Germline loops: CDR1 MNHEY, CDR2 SMNVEV (reference sequence). The CDR3 has 13 amino acids. The CDR3 nucleotides are TGTGCCAGCAGTTTATACGGGGAGCACGAGCAGTACTTC. Amino acids: CASSLYGEHEQYF.

The chain joins TRBV5-1 to TRBJ2-7; no definite D call. The germline CDR1 and CDR2 sequences are SGHRS and YFSETQ. The CDR3 is made up of 16 amino acids. The V gene lost 0 bases and the J gene lost 2 bases, with 15 bases spanning the gap. The CDR3 protein is CASSLGLLAETYEQYF. The CDR3 DNA follows: TGCGCCAGCAGCTTGGGATTACTCGCGGAGACCTACGAGCAGTACTTC. The full variable domain, in which reference TRBV5-1 and TRBJ2-7 provide the parts outside the CDR3, is KAGVTQTPRYLIKTRGQQVTLSCSPISGHRSVSWYQQTPGQGLQFLFEYFSETQRNKGNFPGRFSGRQFSNSRSEMNVSTLELGDSALYLCASSLGLLAETYEQYFGPGTRLTVT.

This clonotype has only a few counts. The chain joins TRBV15 to TRBJ1-5; D might be TRBD1 (6 bases). In germline, CDR1 is LNHNV, CDR2 YYDKDF (reference sequence). The germline V and J ends were trimmed by 5 bases and 1 base, with 12 bases remaining between them. This CDR3 region has 15 residues. Written as DNA, the CDR3 is TGTGCCACCAGCGGGTTGGACAGAAGCAATCAGCCCCAGCATTTT. Its translation: CATSGLDRSNQPQHF.

The rearrangement links TRBV29-1 to TRBJ2-5; D could derive from TRBD1 or TRBD2 (5 bases each). The germline V gene encodes CDR1 SQVTM and CDR2 ANQGSEA. The germline V and J ends were trimmed by 7 bases and 7 bases, with 16 bases remaining between them. This CDR3 comprises 12 residues. The CDR3 protein is CSEGPSDGTQYF. The CDR3 DNA is TGCAGCGAGGGACCCTCCGACGGGACCCAGTACTTC.

V gene TRBV12-3 or TRBV12-4 combines with J gene TRBJ2-7; 9 bases map to TRBD1. The length of the CDR3 is 14 residues. The V and J ends lost 8 bases and 4 bases, in that order; junction bases with no gene match: 9. The CDR3 loop is CASRSPDRGYEQYF. CDR3 DNA sequence: TGTGCCAGCCGTTCCCCGGACAGGGGATACGAGCAGTACTTC.

The J gene is TRBJ1-2, the V gene TRBV11-2; D possibly corresponds to TRBD1 (5 bases). The germline V and J ends were trimmed by 2 bases and 6 bases, with 13 bases remaining between them. CDR1 is SGHAT and CDR2 is FQNNGV in the germline V gene. The CDR3 contains 14 residues. As DNA, the CDR3 is TGTGCCAGCAGCTTACAGGGAGGCGTAGATGGCTACACCTTC. This translates into CASSLQGGVDGYTF.

The CDR3 DNA is TGCAGTGCTGCTTCACCCAAGGGACTAGCGGTGGAGACCCAGTACTTC. Protein product: CSAASPKGLAVETQYF. The V gene is TRBV20-1, the J gene TRBJ2-7; TRBD2 aligns across 11 bases. With the DNA end fitting TRBJ2-5 better, the J assignment may be wrong. CDR3 length equals 16 residues. Germline CDR1 reads DFQATT; CDR2 reads SNEGSKA (reference sequence).

CDR3: CATKGLADSSYNEQYF. As DNA, the CDR3 is TGTGCCACCAAGGGGCTAGCCGATAGCTCCTACAATGAGCAGTACTTC. This chain joins TRBV10-3 and TRBJ2-5; the D call may be TRBD1 or TRBD2 (5 bases each). The CDR3 covers 16 residues. V was pared by 10 bases and J by 11 bases, with 32 bases between. CDR1 and CDR2 (germline): ENHRY, SYGVKD.

The V call is TRBV7-2, the J call TRBJ2-1; weak D call: TRBD2 (6 bases). V was pared by 5 bases and J by 6 bases, with 23 bases between. Germline CDR1 reads SGHTA; CDR2 reads FQGNSA. This CDR3 spans 17 amino acids. CDR3 region: CASSPRPIAAFCNEQFF. As DNA, the CDR3 is TGTGCCAGCAGCCCCCGCCCCATAGCGGCCTTCTGCAATGAGCAGTTCTTC.

Only a few counts were recorded for this clonotype. This chain connects TRBV6-4 to TRBJ2-7, with D hard to call. The CDR3 sequence is 13 residues long. V was cut by 0 bases and J by 4 bases, with 7 bases left in between. Germline V gene sequence: CDR1 MRHNA, CDR2 SNTAGT. The CDR3 DNA is TGTGCCAGCAGTGACTCTGATATGTACGAGCAGTACTTC. Translating gives CASSDSDMYEQYF.

This clonotype was observed a handful of times. This rearrangement joins TRBV11-2 to TRBJ2-5; D possibly corresponds to TRBD1 (6 bases). Germline CDR1 is SGHAT and CDR2 is FQNNGV. CDR3 size: 15 residues. V was pared by 0 bases and J by 4 bases, with 12 bases between. The CDR3 coding sequence is TGTGCCAGCAGCTTAGATCAGGGGTGGGGAGAGACCCAGTACTTC. Its translation: CASSLDQGWGETQYF.